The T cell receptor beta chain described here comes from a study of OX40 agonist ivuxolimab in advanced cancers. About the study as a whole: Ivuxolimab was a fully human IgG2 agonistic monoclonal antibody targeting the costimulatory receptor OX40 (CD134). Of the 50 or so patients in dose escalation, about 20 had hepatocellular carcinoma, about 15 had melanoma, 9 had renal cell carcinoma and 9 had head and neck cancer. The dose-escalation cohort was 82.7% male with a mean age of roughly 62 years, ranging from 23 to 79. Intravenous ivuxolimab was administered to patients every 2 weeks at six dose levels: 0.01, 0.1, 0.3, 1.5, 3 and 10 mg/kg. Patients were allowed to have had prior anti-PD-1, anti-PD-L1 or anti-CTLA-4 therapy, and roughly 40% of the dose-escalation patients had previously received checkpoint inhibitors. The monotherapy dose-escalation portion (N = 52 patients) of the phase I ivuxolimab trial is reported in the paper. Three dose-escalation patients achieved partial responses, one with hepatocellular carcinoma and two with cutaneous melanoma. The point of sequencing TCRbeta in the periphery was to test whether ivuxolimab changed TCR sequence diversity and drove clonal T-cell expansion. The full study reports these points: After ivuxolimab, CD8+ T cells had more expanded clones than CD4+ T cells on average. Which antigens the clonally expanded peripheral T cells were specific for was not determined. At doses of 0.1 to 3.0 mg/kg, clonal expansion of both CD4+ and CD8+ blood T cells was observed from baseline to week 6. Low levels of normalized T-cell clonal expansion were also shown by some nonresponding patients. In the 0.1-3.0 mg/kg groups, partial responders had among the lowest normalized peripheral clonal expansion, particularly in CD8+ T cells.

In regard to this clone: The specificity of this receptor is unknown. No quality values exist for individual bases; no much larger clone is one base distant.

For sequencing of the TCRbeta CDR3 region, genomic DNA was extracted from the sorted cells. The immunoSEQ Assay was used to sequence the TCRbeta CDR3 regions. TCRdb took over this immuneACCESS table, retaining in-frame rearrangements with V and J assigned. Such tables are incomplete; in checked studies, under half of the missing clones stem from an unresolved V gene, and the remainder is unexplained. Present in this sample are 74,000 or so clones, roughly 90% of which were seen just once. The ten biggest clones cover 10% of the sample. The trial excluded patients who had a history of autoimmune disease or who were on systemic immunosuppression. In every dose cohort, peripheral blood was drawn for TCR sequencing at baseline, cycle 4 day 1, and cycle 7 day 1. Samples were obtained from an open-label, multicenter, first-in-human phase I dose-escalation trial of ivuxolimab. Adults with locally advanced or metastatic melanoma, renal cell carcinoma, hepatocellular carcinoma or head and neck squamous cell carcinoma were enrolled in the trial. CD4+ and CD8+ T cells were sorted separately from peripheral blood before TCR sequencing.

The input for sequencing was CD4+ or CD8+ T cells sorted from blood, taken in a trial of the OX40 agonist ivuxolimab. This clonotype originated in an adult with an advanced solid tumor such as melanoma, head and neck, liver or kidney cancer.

The DNA is TGTGCCAGCAGCGTAGCGGCAGGGGTAGAGGCGGGGTCGAACACTGAAGCTTTCTTT. Translation gives CASSVAAGVEAGSNTEAFF. Recombination linked TRBV9 to TRBJ1-1; TRBD1 is a possible D gene, resting on 6 matching bases. CDR1 SGDLS and CDR2 YYNGEE were looked up in the germline V gene. Reading from cysteine to phenylalanine, the CDR3 counts 19 amino acids. Only the CDR3 portion is preserved as DNA: 57 bases, with reading frame beginning at the first base. V was cut back by 0 bases and J by 1 base, leaving a gap of 22 bases between them.